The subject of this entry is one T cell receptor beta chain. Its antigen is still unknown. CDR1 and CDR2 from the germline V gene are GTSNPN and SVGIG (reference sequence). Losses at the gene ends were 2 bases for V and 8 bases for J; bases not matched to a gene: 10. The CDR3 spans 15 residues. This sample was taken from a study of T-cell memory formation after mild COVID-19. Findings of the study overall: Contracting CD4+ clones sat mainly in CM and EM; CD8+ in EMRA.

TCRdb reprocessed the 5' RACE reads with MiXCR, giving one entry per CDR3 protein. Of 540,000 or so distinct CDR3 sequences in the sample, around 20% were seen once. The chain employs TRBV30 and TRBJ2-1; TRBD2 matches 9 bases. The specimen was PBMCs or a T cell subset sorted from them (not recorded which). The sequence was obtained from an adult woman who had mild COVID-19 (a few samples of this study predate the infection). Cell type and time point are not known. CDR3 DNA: TGTGCCTGGAGTCGAGGGGGGACTAGCCTCTATGAGCAGTTCTTC. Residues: CAWSRGGTSLYEQFF.